Following are 3 T cell receptor beta chains from one sample sequenced in a study of CD8+ T cells in alopecia areata. The treatment here: oral pan-JAK inhibitor, 5-10 mg twice daily. Sequencing used cDNA as its template, made by extracting RNA and reverse transcribing it. Sequencing used immunoSEQ multiplex PCR; TCRdb keeps in-frame clones, though not all of them. In the table there are about 220,000 clones, more than 45% of which are singletons. This material consisted of CD4+ T cells sorted from blood, taken at week 4, from a patient treated with tofacitinib. These receptors originate from a human donor with alopecia areata.

V is TRBV5-1 and J is TRBJ2-5, with D tentatively TRBD2 (5 bases). The germline CDR1 and CDR2 sequences are SGHRS and YFSETQ. Trimming cost V 4 bases and J 1 base, with 11 bases left between them. This CDR3 has 14 amino acids. Written as DNA, the CDR3 is TGCGCCAGCAGCACCGCAGCGGTCCAAGAGACCCAGTACTTC. It specifies CASSTAAVQETQYF.

In DNA, the CDR3 is TGTGCCAGCGAAGAGGGACGGCAAGAGACCCAGTACTTC. Its translation is CASEEGRQETQYF. The chain links TRBV25-1 to TRBJ2-5; tentatively, D is TRBD1 or TRBD2 (5 bases each). The germline V and J ends were trimmed by 8 bases and 2 bases, with 12 bases remaining between them. CDR1 is MGHDK, CDR2 SYGVNS, per germline. This CDR3 has 13 residues.

This clone has just a few counts. This sequence joins TRBV4-3 and TRBJ2-3; TRBD2 matches 12 bases. The CDR3 contains 14 residues. Trimming took 3 bases from V and 5 from J; bases not matched to a gene: 0. Germline CDR1 is LGHNA and CDR2 is YSLEER. Written as DNA, the CDR3 is TGCGCCAGCAGCCAGGGACTAGCGGGAGATACGCAGTATTTT. This translates into CASSQGLAGDTQYF.